Presented here are 11 T cell receptor beta chains from one specimen sequenced in a study of beta chain features in type 1 diabetes. Study outcomes and limitations: Shorter TCRB CDR3s, moderately but significantly so, marked every one of the four CD4+ subsets in Type 1 diabetes patients.

The whole isolated RNA underwent reverse transcription, so sequencing captured expressed TCRB transcripts. The protocol was immunoSEQ multiplex PCR, while the TCRdb copy is restricted to in-frame clones and leaves out a portion. The data show roughly 50,000 clones, roughly half seen once. No antigens are known for them. The specimen sequenced was Tregs from blood. The receptors were gathered from a woman in her thirties or forties with type 1 diabetes.

This clone was picked up one time. The rearrangement joins TRBV7-2 to TRBJ2-3, with TRBD2 matching 8 bases. Trimming removed 6 bases from V and 0 bases from J; junction bases left unmatched: 2. CDR1 SGHTA and CDR2 FQGNSA come from the germline V gene. The CDR3 is made up of 14 amino acids. The CDR3 coding sequence is TGTGCCAGCAGAATAGCGGGGAGCACAGATACGCAGTATTTT. This gives the protein CASRIAGSTDTQYF.

This chain links TRBV10-3 with TRBJ1-5; D may be TRBD1 (6 bases). Germline values: CDR1 ENHRY, CDR2 SYGVKD. This CDR3 has 13 residues. V lost 11 bases, J lost 6 bases, and 17 bases lay in between. In DNA form, the CDR3 reads TGTGCCGCAAACAGGGACGAGGGTCAGCCCCAGCATTTT. This codes for CAANRDEGQPQHF.

This chain uses TRBV5-1 with TRBJ2-7, with a possible D match to TRBD2 (5 bases). From germline, CDR1 is SGHRS and CDR2 YFSETQ. CDR3 length equals 12 residues. Trimming left V 3 bases short and J 3 bases short, with 7 bases between. As DNA, the CDR3 is TGCGCCAGCAGCTACCGGGACTACGAGCAGTACTTC. This codes for CASSYRDYEQYF.

This chain links TRBV2 with TRBJ1-4; TRBD1 matches at 9 bases. V trimming: 5 bases; J trimming: 5 bases; junction bases outside the gene matches: 3. Looked up from germline, CDR1 is SNHLY and CDR2 is FYNNEI. The CDR3 consists of 14 residues. The CDR3 sequence is CASSTGTGNEKLFF. The CDR3 coding sequence is TGTGCCAGCAGTACCGGGACAGGGAATGAAAAACTGTTTTTT. The full variable domain, its missing parts supplied by reference TRBV2 and TRBJ1-4, is EPEVTQTPSHQVTQMGQEVILRCVPISNHLYFYWYRQILGQKVEFLVSFYNNEISEKSEIFDDQFSVERPDGSNFTLKIRSTKLEDSAMYFCASSTGTGNEKLFFGSGTQLSVL.

The rearrangement joins TRBV28 to TRBJ2-1; a weak D match, TRBD2 (5 bases). CDR3 length equals 15 residues. Deletions cut 6 bases from V and 5 bases from J, with 17 bases between. Germline-derived CDR1 and CDR2 are MDHEN and SYDVKM. CDR3 bases: TGTGCCAGCAGCCCCCCCAGCGGAACTCACAATGAGCAGTTCTTC. Amino acids: CASSPPSGTHNEQFF.

The genes are TRBV7-2 and TRBJ2-1; 8 positions match TRBD2. CDR3 size: 14 residues. Germline V lookup: CDR1 SGHTA, CDR2 FQGNSA. J was trimmed by 6 bases and V by 5 bases; bases with no gene match: 6. The chain's CDR3 is CASSRPTSVNEQFF. CDR3 nucleotides: TGTGCCAGCAGCCGTCCGACTAGCGTCAATGAGCAGTTCTTC.

This clone was counted only a few times. The CDR3 is CASSARTGTSSGANVLTF. The DNA for the CDR3 is TGCGCCAGCAGCGCTCGGACAGGGACGTCCTCTGGGGCCAACGTCCTGACTTTC. This chain connects TRBV5-1 to TRBJ2-6; TRBD1 agrees at 8 bases. This CDR3 comprises 18 residues. The ends lost 4 bases at V and 0 bases at J; junction bases unmatched: 9. Germline CDR1 is SGHRS and CDR2 is YFSETQ.

The V call is TRBV19, the J call TRBJ2-3; D is perhaps TRBD2 (6 bases). The CDR3 is 15 residues long. Germline CDR1 reads LNHDA; CDR2 reads SQIVND (reference sequence). V was shortened by 4 bases and J by 0 bases, with 11 bases between the two germline ends. CDR3 amino acids: CASSTGSSSTDTQYF. The CDR3, as DNA: TGTGCCAGTAGTACCGGGAGTTCTAGCACAGATACGCAGTATTTT. Complete variable domain (other parts from reference TRBV19 and TRBJ2-3): DGGITQSPKYLFRKEGQNVTLSCEQNLNHDAMYWYRQDPGQGLRLIYYSQIVNDFQKGDIAEGYSVSREKKESFPLTVTSAQKNPTAFYLCASSTGSSSTDTQYFGPGTRLTVL.

The rearrangement links TRBV29-1 to TRBJ2-7, with TRBD2 matching over 11 bases. Germline V gene lookup returns CDR1 SQVTM and CDR2 ANQGSEA. After removal of 7 bases from V and 0 bases from J, the junction contained 2 bases not matched to a gene. The length of the CDR3 is 13 residues. The CDR3 sequence: CSALAGGSYEQYF. The CDR3 nucleotides read TGCAGCGCTCTAGCGGGAGGCTCCTACGAGCAGTACTTC.

The V call is TRBV11-3, the J call TRBJ1-1; D gene ambiguous. The length of the CDR3 is 14 residues. Germline V CDR1 and CDR2: SGHNT, YENEEA. With 5 bases removed from V and 2 bases from J, the gap between germline ends came to 12 bases. The CDR3 loop reads CASSPGGSNTEAFF. The CDR3 nucleotides read TGTGCCAGCAGCCCGGGTGGGAGTAACACTGAAGCTTTCTTT.

The CDR3 here is CASRAGQGSYGYTF. The DNA for the CDR3 is TGTGCCAGCAGGGCCGGACAGGGCTCCTATGGCTACACCTTC. The V and J genes are TRBV6-6 and TRBJ1-2, with 8 bases fitting TRBD1. CDR3 length: 14 amino acids. V lost 6 bases to trimming and J lost 4 bases; unmatched junction nucleotides: 7. Germline V gives CDR1 MNHNY, CDR2 SVGAGI (reference sequence).